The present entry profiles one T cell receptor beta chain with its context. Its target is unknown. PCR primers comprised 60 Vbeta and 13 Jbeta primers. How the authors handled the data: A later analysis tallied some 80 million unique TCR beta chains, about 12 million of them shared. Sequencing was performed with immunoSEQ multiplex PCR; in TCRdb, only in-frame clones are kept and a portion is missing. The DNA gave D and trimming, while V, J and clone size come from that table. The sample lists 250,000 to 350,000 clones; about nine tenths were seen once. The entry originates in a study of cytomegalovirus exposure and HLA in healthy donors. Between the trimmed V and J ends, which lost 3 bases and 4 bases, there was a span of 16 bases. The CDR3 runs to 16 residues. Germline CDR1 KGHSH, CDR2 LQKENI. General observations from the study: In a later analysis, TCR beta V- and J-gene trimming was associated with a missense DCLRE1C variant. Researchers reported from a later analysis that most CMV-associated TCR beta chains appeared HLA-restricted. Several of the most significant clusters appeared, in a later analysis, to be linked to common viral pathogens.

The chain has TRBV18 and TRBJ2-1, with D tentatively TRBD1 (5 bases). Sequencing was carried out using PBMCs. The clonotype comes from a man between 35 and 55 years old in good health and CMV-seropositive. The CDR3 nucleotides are TGTGCCAGCTCACCCCGACAGACGGGCGTGTACAATGAGCAGTTCTTC. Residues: CASSPRQTGVYNEQFF.